The 10 T cell receptor beta chains listed next were all sequenced from one sample in a study of T cells expressing NK-cell markers (TCRdb year 2020). Preparation of the library involved 5' RACE. TCRdb shows the sequencer as Illumina HiSeq 2000. Each entry corresponds to one CDR3 protein sequence from reads that TCRdb reprocessed, and DNA is not given. The table for this sample shows about 260,000 distinct CDR3 sequences. The ten largest clones capture roughly 4.2% of the sample. Sequenced input: blood T cells: a sorted CD56 or NKG2C T cell subset, CD4+ or CD8+ T cells, or bulk PBMC T cells (not recorded which). These receptors all stem from a woman aged 18 to 75 in good health.

The chain is built from TRBV15 and TRBJ2-3; without DNA, the TCRdb call of TRBD1 cannot be checked. Germline lookup yields CDR1 LNHNV and CDR2 YYDKDF (reference sequence). The CDR3 contains 15 residues. The CDR3 region is CATSRAGTGTDTQYF.

This sequence joins TRBV12-3 or TRBV12-4 and TRBJ2-3. This CDR3 has 12 residues. CDR3 region: CASSTSTDTQYF.

V is TRBV7-6 and J is TRBJ1-2. This CDR3 is 14 amino acids long. CDR1 is SGHVS, CDR2 FNYEAQ, per germline. The CDR3 sequence: CASSPQTATYGYTF.

The gene calls are TRBV28 and TRBJ2-1. CDR1 is MDHEN, CDR2 SYDVKM, per germline. CDR3 size: 12 residues. This CDR3 reads CASSRVYNEQFF.

CDR3 region: CASSQVLRSYNSPLHF. The chain uses TRBV14 and TRBJ1-6. The CDR3 extends over 16 amino acids. Per germline, CDR1 SGHDN and CDR2 FVKESK.

The gene calls are TRBV29-1 and TRBJ1-4. CDR1 is SQVTM and CDR2 is ANQGSEA in the germline V gene. This CDR3 is 12 amino acids long. This chain's CDR3 is CSAVGGNEKLFF. Full variable domain (rest looked up from reference TRBV29-1 and TRBJ1-4): SAVISQKPSRDICQRGTSLTIQCQVDSQVTMMFWYRQQPGQSLTLIATANQGSEATYESGFVIDKFPISRPNLTFSTLTVSNMSPEDSSIYLCSAVGGNEKLFFGSGTQLSVL.

This chain links TRBV12-3 or TRBV12-4 with TRBJ2-2. CDR3 length equals 13 residues. The CDR3 here is CASSQLLTGELFF.

This chain joins TRBV5-1 and TRBJ2-3; TCRdb's D gene call, TRBD2, goes unchecked for lack of DNA. CDR3 length: 16 amino acids. Germline CDR1 SGHRS, CDR2 YFSETQ. CDR3 protein: CASSSHPGLSTDTQYF.

V gene TRBV20-1 combines with J gene TRBJ2-3; TCRdb reports TRBD2, a call that lacks DNA to check it against. The CDR3 loop spans 17 amino acids. CDR1 and CDR2 from the germline V gene are DFQATT and SNEGSKA (reference sequence). This CDR3 is CSATPWVLAGGTDTQYF.

The V gene is TRBV9, the J gene TRBJ1-1. The CDR3 spans 14 residues. CDR1 SGDLS and CDR2 YYNGEE come from the germline V gene. This CDR3 is CASSVVGWSTEAFF.